This T cell receptor (beta chain) was recovered during a study of immune evolution from preneoplasia to lung adenocarcinoma. Study summary: HLA loss of heterozygosity: about 7% AIS, less than 18% MIA, approximately 31% ADC, none AAH. Regarding the study as a whole: Later-stage lesions seemingly showed higher T cell density and diversity than normal lung.

Comments on this clone: Its antigen is undetermined.

The CDR3 extends over 16 amino acids. In germline, CDR1 is MNHEY, CDR2 SMNVEV (reference sequence). V was cut by 6 bases and J by 5 bases, with 21 bases left in between. Assay: immunoSEQ multiplex PCR; the TCRdb copy retains only in-frame clones and omits some. This sample has thousands of clones, with roughly 80% found just once. V is TRBV27 and J is TRBJ2-3, with D hard to call. The source of this sequence is a donor aged 70 or over with lung adenocarcinoma. Sample: FFPE minimally invasive lung adenocarcinoma tissue. The CDR3: CASSREYPEAGDTQYF. As DNA, the CDR3 is TGTGCCAGCAGCCGAGAGTACCCGGAAGCCGGAGATACGCAGTATTTT.